This T cell receptor (beta chain) was recorded in a study of CD8 T cells in ankylosing spondylitis. TCRdb processed the 5' RACE reads anew with MiXCR; each CDR3 protein has one entry. The sample includes around 210,000 distinct CDR3 sequences, 8% to 9% of them seen just once. Study conclusions and caveats: Matched ankylosing spondylitis synovial fluid reportedly contained a significantly enriched population of disease-linked clones. Made up of fewer than ten highly homologous variants, a TCR beta motif appeared characteristic of ankylosing spondylitis blood.

The table lists this clonotype with many counts. Its antigen is as yet unknown. The CDR3 totals 15 residues. V was clipped by 1 base and J by 0 bases, with 6 bases between them. Per germline, CDR1 LGHNA and CDR2 YSLEER. The TCR sequence derives from a female donor with ankylosing spondylitis or in good health (not recorded which). The rearrangement joins TRBV4-3 to TRBJ2-2, with D unresolved. The sample taken for sequencing was blood, either unsorted or a sorted T cell fraction (not recorded which). The CDR3 region is CASSQGRANTGELFF. CDR3 DNA sequence: TGCGCCAGCAGCCAAGGGAGAGCGAACACCGGGGAGCTGTTTTTT.